This T cell receptor (beta chain) appears in the sequencing data of a study of T cell repertoires in cytomegalovirus infection. Study as a whole: The public TCR beta signatures pointed to both CMV infection and matching HLA type. Study-level findings and limits: HLA-C-restricted CMV clonotypes gave the most frequent clonotype in two of eight donors. Frequencies of public TCR beta families were cumulated, and this identified carriers of CMV plus the relevant HLA.

MiXCR, run by TCRdb on the reads, gives a single entry per CDR3 protein. The profile shows hundreds of thousands of distinct CDR3 sequences, around 32% of them singletons. V lost 8 bases, J lost 1 base, and 5 bases stayed unmatched. The CDR3 length is 14 residues. The germline gives CDR1 ENHRY, CDR2 SYGVKD. As regards this clonotype: Its antigen is not identified.

This chain uses TRBV10-3 with TRBJ2-1; 7 bases fit TRBD1. Sequencing was performed on cultured PBMCs, taken from culture after CMV antigen stimulation. The TCR sequence derives from a human donor in good health (CMV status not recorded). Some clones in this sample may be carry-over from other donors' samples. The CDR3 here is CAIQGRGSYNEQFF. The CDR3 coding sequence is TGTGCCATCCAAGGCAGGGGGTCCTACAATGAGCAGTTCTTC.